The clone carrying this T cell receptor beta chain was counted many times. The antigen remains undetermined. One entry per CDR3 protein, called by TCRdb with MiXCR from the PCR reads. The sample yields about 60,000 distinct CDR3 sequences, 15% to 20% seen once. The CDR3 loop spans 14 amino acids. Germline loops: CDR1 MNHEY, CDR2 SMNVEV (reference sequence). Deletions cut 2 bases from V and 4 bases from J, with 10 bases between. This sample is part of a study of molecular identifiers for immune sequencing clone quantification. Study-level points and caveats: Highly expanded clone sizes could be underestimated through barcode sharing by identical TCR molecules.

Sorting isolated naive CD8 T cells as CD8+CD4-CCR7+CD45RA+ events. This clonotype was sampled from a human donor in good health. Some libraries in this study had Jurkat cell RNA spiked in. The sequenced sample was naive CD8+ T cells from blood, with Jurkat cell RNA spiked in. Noted subset: FACS-sorted CD8+CD4-CCR7+CD45RA+ naive T cells. The J gene is TRBJ2-3, the V gene TRBV27; D is perhaps TRBD2 (5 bases). The CDR3 DNA follows: TGTGCCAGCAGTTTACTTAGCGTGGCAGATACGCAGTATTTT. Protein product: CASSLLSVADTQYF.